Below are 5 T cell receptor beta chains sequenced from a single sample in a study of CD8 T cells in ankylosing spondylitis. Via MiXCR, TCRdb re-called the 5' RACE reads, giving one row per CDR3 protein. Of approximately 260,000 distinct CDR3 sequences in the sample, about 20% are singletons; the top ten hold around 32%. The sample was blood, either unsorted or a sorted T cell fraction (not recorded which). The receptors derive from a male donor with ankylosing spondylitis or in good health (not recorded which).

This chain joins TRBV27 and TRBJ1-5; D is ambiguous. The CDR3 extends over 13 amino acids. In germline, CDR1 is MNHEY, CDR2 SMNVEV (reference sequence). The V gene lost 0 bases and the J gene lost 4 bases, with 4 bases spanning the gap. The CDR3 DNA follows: TGTGCCAGCAGTTTATCACTTAATCAGCCCCAGCATTTT. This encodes CASSLSLNQPQHF.

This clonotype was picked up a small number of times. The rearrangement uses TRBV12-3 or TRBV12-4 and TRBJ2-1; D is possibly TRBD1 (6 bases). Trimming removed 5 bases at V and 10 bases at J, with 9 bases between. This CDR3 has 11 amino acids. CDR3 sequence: CASSNGQEQFF. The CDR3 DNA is TGTGCCAGCAGTAATGGACAGGAGCAGTTCTTC.

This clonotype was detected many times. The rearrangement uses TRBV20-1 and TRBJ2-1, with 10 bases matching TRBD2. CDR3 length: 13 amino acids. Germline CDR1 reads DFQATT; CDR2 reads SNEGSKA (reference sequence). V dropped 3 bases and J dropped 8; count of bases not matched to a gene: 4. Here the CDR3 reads CSASLAGVHEQFF. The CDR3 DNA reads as TGCAGTGCTAGTCTAGCGGGAGTACATGAGCAGTTCTTC.

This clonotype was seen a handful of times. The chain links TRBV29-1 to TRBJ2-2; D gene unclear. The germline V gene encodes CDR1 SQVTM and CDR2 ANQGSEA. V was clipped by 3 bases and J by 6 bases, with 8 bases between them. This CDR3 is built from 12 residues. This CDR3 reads CSVEGLAGELFF. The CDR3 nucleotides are TGCAGCGTTGAGGGGTTGGCCGGGGAGCTGTTTTTT.

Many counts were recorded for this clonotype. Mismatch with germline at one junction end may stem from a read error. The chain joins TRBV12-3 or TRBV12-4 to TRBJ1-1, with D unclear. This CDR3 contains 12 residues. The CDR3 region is CASSLGRTEAFF. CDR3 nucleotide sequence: TGTGCCAGCAGCTTAGGGAGGACTGAAGCTTTCTTT.